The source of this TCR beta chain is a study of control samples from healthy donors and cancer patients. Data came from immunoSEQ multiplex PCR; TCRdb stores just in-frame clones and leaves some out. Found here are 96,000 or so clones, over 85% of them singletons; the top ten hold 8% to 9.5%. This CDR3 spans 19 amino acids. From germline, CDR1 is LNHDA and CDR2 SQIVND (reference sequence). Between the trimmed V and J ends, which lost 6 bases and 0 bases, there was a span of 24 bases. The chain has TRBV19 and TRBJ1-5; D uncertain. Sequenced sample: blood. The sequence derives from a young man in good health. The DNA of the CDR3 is TGTGCCAGTAGCACCGGGAGGAACTTTCGAGCTTATAGCAATCAGCCCCAGCATTTT. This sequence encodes CASSTGRNFRAYSNQPQHF.